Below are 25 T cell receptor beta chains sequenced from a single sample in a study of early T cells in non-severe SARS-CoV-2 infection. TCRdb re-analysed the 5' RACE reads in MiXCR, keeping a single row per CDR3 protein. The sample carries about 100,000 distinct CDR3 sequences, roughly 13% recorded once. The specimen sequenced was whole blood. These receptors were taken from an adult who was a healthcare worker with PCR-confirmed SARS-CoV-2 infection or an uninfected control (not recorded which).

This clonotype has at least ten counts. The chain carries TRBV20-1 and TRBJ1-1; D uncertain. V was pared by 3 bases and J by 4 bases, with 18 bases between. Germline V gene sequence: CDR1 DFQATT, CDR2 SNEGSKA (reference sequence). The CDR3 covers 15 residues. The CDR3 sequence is CSARGGKGLTTEAFF. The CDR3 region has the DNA TGCAGTGCTAGGGGAGGTAAGGGTTTGACCACTGAAGCTTTCTTT.

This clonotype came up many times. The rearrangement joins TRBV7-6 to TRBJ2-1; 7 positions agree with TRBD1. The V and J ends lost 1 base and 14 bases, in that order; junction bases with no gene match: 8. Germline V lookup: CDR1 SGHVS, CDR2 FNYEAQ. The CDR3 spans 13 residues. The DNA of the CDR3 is TGTGCCAGCAGCTTAGTTGGGGACAGTAAAGAGTTCTTC. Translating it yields CASSLVGDSKEFF.

CDR3 nucleotide sequence: TGTGCCAGCAGAACGGGGGAACCTGAAGCTTTCTTT. It is translated as CASRTGEPEAFF. This chain links TRBV6-2 or TRBV6-3 with TRBJ1-1; TRBD1 is a possible D gene (5 bases). The CDR3 is made up of 12 amino acids. V dropped 6 bases and J dropped 6 bases, with 11 bases sitting between them. The germline V gene encodes CDR1 MNHEY and CDR2 SVGEGT.

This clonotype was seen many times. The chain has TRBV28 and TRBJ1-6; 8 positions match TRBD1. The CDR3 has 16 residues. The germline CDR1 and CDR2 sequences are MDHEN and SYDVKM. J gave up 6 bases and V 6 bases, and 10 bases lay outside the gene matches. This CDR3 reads CASSLRTGNFNSPLHF. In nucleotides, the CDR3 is TGTGCCAGCAGCCTTCGGACAGGGAATTTTAATTCACCCCTCCACTTT.

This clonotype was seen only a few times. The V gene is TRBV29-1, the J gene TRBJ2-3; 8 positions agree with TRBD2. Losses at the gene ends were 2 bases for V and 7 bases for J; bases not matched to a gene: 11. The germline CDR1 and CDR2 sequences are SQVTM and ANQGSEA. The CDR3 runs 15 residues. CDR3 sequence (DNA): TGCAGCGTTGAACCCTTCGGGCGGGGGGCAAATACGCAGTATTTT. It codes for CSVEPFGRGANTQYF.

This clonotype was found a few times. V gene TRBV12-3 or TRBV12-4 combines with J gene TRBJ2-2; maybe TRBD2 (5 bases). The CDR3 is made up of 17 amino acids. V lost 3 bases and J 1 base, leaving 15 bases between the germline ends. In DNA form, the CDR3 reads TGTGCCAGCAGTTTCCGGGTCTCCCGGGGGAACACCGGGGAGCTGTTTTTT. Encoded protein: CASSFRVSRGNTGELFF.

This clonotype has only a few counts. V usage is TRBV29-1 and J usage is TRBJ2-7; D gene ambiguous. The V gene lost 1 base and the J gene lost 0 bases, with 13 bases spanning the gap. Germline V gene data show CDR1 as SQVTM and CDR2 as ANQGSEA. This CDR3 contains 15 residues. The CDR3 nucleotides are TGCAGCGTTGAAGGGACGGCTACCAGCTCCTACGAGCAGTACTTC. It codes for CSVEGTATSSYEQYF.

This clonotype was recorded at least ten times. This chain's CDR3 is CASSSGPTYNEQFF. The CDR3 DNA sequence: TGTGCCAGCAGTAGCGGCCCCACCTACAATGAGCAGTTCTTC. V gene TRBV11-3 combines with J gene TRBJ2-1, with D possibly matching TRBD2 (6 bases). Trimming cost V 6 bases and J 2 bases, with 11 bases left between them. The CDR3 has 14 residues. The germline CDR1 and CDR2 sequences are SGHNT and YENEEA.

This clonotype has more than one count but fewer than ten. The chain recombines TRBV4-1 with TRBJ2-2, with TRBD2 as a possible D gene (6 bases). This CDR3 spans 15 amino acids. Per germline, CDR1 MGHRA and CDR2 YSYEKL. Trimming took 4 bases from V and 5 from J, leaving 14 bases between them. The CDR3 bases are TGCGCCAGCAGCCCCGGGACTCCTCTTACCGGGGAGCTGTTTTTT. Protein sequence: CASSPGTPLTGELFF.

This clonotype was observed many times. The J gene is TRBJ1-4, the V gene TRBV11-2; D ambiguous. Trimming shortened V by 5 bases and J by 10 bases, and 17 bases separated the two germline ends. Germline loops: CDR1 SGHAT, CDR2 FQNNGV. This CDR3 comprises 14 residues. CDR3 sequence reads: CASSRVTVGGKLFF. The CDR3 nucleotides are TGTGCCAGCAGCCGCGTGACTGTTGGCGGAAAACTGTTTTTT.

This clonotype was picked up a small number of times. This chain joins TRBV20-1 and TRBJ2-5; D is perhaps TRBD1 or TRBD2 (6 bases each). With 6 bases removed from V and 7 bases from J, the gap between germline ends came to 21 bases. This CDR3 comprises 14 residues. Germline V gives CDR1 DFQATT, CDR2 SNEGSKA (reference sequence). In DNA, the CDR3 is TGCAGTGCCCACCTCCCGGGGGCCAGCAGGACCCAGTACTTC. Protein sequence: CSAHLPGASRTQYF.

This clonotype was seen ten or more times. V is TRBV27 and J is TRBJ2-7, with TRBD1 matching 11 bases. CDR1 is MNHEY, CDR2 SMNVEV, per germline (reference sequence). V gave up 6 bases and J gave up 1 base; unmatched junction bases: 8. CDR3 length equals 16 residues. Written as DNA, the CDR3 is TGTGCCAGCAGGCCTCAGGGGACAGGGGGATCCTACGAGCAGTACTTC. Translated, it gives CASRPQGTGGSYEQYF.

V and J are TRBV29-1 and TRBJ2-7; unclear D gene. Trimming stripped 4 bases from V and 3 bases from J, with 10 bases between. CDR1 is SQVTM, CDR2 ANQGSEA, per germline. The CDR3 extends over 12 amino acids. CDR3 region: CSVALDSYEQYF. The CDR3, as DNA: TGCAGCGTTGCACTGGATAGCTACGAGCAGTACTTC.

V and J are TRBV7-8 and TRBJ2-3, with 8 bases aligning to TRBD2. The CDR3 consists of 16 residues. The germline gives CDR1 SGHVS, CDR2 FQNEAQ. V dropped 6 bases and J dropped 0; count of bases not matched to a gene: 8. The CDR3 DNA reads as TGTGCCAGCAGGCCTACCGGGGGGGCAAGCACAGATACGCAGTATTTT. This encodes CASRPTGGASTDTQYF.

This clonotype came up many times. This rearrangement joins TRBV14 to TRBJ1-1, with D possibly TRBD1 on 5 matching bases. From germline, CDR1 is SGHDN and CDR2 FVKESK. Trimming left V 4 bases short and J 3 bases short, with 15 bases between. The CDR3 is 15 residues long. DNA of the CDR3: TGTGCCAGCAGCCCCTTAGGGCAGGGACACACTGAAGCTTTCTTT. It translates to CASSPLGQGHTEAFF.

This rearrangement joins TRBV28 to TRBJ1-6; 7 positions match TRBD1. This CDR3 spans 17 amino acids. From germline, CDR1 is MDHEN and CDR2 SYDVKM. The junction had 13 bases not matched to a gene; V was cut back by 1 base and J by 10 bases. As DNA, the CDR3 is TGTGCCAGCAGTTTATACCGCACTGGACAGGTTTGGTCACCCCTCCACTTT. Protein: CASSLYRTGQVWSPLHF.

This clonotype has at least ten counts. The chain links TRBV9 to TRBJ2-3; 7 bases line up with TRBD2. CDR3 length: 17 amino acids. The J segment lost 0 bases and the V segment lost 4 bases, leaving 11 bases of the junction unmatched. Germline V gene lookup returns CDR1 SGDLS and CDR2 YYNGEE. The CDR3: CASSPWGGPASTDTQYF. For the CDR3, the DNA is TGTGCCAGCAGCCCTTGGGGGGGTCCCGCTAGCACAGATACGCAGTATTTT.

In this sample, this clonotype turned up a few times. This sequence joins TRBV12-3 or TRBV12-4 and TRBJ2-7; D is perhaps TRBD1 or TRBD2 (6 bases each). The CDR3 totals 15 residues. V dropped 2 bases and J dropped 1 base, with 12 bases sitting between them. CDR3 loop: CASSLRGEKSYEQYF. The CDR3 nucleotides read TGTGCCAGCAGTTTAAGGGGGGAGAAATCCTACGAGCAGTACTTC.

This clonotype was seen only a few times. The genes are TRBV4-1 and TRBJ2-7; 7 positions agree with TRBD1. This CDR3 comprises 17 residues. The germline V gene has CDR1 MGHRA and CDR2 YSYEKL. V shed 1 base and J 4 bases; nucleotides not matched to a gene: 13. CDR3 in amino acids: CASSQVTHSDRRYEQYF. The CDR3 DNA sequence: TGCGCCAGCAGCCAAGTCACGCACTCGGACAGGAGGTACGAGCAGTACTTC.

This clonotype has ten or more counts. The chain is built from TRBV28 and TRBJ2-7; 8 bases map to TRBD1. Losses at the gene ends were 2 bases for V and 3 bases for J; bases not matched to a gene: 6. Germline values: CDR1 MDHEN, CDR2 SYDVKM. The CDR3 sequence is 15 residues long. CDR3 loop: CASSLEGQAHYEQYF. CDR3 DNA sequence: TGTGCCAGCAGTTTAGAGGGACAGGCGCACTACGAGCAGTACTTC.

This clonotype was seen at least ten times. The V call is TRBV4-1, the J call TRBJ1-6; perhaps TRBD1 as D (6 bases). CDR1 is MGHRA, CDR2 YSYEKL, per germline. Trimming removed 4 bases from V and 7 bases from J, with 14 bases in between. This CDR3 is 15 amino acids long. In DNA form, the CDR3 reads TGCGCCAGCAGCCCCTACCAGGGGCGCAATTCACCCCTCCACTTT. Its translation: CASSPYQGRNSPLHF.

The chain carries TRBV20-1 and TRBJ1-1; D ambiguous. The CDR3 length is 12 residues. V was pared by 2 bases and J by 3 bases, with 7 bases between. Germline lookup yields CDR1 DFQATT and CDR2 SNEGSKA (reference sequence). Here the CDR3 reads CSARREYTEAFF. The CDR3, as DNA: TGCAGTGCTAGACGGGAGTACACTGAAGCTTTCTTT.

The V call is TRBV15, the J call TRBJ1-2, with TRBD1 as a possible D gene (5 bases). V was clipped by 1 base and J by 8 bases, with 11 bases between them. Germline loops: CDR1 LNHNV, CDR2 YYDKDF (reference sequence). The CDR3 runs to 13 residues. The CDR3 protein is CATSRAAGKGYTF. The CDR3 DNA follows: TGTGCCACCAGCAGAGCGGCAGGGAAAGGCTACACCTTC.

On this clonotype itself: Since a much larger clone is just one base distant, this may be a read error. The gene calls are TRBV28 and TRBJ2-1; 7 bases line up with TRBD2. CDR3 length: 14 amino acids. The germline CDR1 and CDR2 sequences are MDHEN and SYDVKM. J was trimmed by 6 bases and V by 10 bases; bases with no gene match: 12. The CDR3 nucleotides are TGTGCCATCCAACCACCTGGGGGGGGCAATGAGCAGTTCTTC. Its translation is CAIQPPGGGNEQFF.

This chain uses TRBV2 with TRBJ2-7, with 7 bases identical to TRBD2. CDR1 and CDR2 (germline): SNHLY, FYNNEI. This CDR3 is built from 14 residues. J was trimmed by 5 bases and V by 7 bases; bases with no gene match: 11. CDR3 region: CASMLGGGVDEQYF. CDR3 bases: TGTGCCAGCATGTTGGGGGGAGGGGTCGACGAGCAGTACTTC.